These T cell receptor beta chains were read from a single sample in a study of CD8 T cells in Susac syndrome. TCRdb processed the immunoSEQ multiplex PCR reads anew with MiXCR; each CDR3 protein has one entry. The data show about 140,000 distinct CDR3 sequences, roughly 95% seen once. Sequencing used CD4+ T cells from PBMCs. Every receptor here comes from a human donor in good health. Each CDR3 is given with its conserved first and last residue. The D gene is left open where the match is weak. Expanded clones get a size class; other rows say once, few or many, or leave the size out.

j_call | v_call | d_call | clone_size | cdr3_nt | cdr3_aa
TRBJ1-1 | TRBV3-1 | . | . | TGTGCCAGCAGCCCCCCGGGCCAGGGGTGGGGAGAAGCTTTCTTT | CASSPPGQGWGEAFF
TRBJ2-1 | TRBV20-1 | TRBD2 | . | TGCAGTGCTAGTCCGGGACTAGCGACTAATGAGCAGTTCTTC | CSASPGLATNEQFF
TRBJ1-1 | TRBV6-1 | . | few | TGTGCCAGCAGTGAATTAGTGAACACTGAAGCTTTCTTT | CASSELVNTEAFF
TRBJ2-2 | TRBV9 | . | once | TGTGCCAGCAGCGTAGCGCAGGGGACCGGGGAGCTGTTTTTT | CASSVAQGTGELFF
TRBJ2-5 | TRBV25-1 | . | . | TGTGCCAGCAGTGAATACGGGGGCGAGACCCAGTACTTC | CASSEYGGETQYF
TRBJ1-6 | TRBV12-3/TRBV12-4 | . | . | TGTGCCAGCAGTTTAGAGGCCTATAATTCACCCCTCCACTTT | CASSLEAYNSPLHF
TRBJ1-1 | TRBV19 | . | once | TGTGCCAGTAGTCTCCCAACAGGGAAGGCTGAAGCTTTCTTT | CASSLPTGKAEAFF
TRBJ2-2 | TRBV5-4 | . | . | TGTGCCAGCAGCTTGGTGTCATCCGGGGAGCTGTTTTTT | CASSLVSSGELFF
TRBJ2-7 | TRBV27 | . | . | TGTGCCAGCAGTAACGGCCGGGAGTTCCACGAGCAGTACTTC | CASSNGREFHEQYF
TRBJ2-5 | TRBV30 | TRBD2 | . | TGTGCCATTTCCGCAGCGGGGGGTGAGACCCAGTACTTC | CAISAAGGETQYF
TRBJ1-5 | TRBV20-1 | TRBD1 | . | TGCAGTGCTGACAGGGGCGGCAATCAGCCCCAGCATTTT | CSADRGGNQPQHF
TRBJ2-7 | TRBV13 | . | once | TGTGCCAGCAGCTTACAGGGGTTAGGGAGATCATCCTACGAGCAGTACTTC | CASSLQGLGRSSYEQYF
TRBJ2-7 | TRBV6-2/TRBV6-3 | TRBD2 | . | TGTGCCAGCAGCCGCCTTCTAGCGGGAGTTTACGAGCAGTACTTC | CASSRLLAGVYEQYF
TRBJ2-3 | TRBV7-9 | . | . | TGTGCCAGCAGCGGAGGGACAGCTAGCACAGATACGCAGTATTTT | CASSGGTASTDTQYF
TRBJ2-4 | TRBV30 | . | . | TGTGCCTGGAGTGATTCCGCCCACCCACTGACCAAAAACATTCAGTACTTC | CAWSDSAHPLTKNIQYF
TRBJ2-4 | TRBV12-3/TRBV12-4 | . | . | TGTGCCAGCAGTTTTGCTGGAGAAAACATTCAGTACTTC | CASSFAGENIQYF
TRBJ2-7 | TRBV6-1 | . | . | TGTGCCAGCGAGGGACATCCTAGGTACGAGCAGTACTTC | CASEGHPRYEQYF
TRBJ2-7 | TRBV27 | . | . | TGTGCCAGCAGTTCTATCGACAGTTACGAGCAGTACTTC | CASSSIDSYEQYF
TRBJ2-4 | TRBV7-2 | . | . | TGTGCCAGCAGCTTAGCCTACAGGGTCTTGGCCAAAAACATTCAGTACTTC | CASSLAYRVLAKNIQYF
TRBJ2-1 | TRBV11-3 | TRBD1 | once | TGTGCCAGCAGCGGCGGGACAGGCCGGCCGGGGTACAATGAGCAGTTCTTC | CASSGGTGRPGYNEQFF
TRBJ2-6 | TRBV20-1 | . | . | TGCAGTGCTACGGACGGGGGCGCTGGGGCCAACGTCCTGACTTTC | CSATDGGAGANVLTF
TRBJ1-2 | TRBV18 | . | . | TGTGCCAGCTCACCAAGTGAGTATGGCTACACCTTC | CASSPSEYGYTF
TRBJ1-1 | TRBV20-1 | . | . | TGCAGTCCATCCGGGACGGTGAACACTGAAGCTTTCTTT | CSPSGTVNTEAFF
TRBJ1-1 | TRBV7-2 | . | few | TGTGCCAGCAGCTTAGCCAGGAACACTGAAGCTTTCTTT | CASSLARNTEAFF
TRBJ2-5 | TRBV9 | . | . | TGTGCCAGCACCTCGACCGCGGGAGAGACCCAGTACTTC | CASTSTAGETQYF
TRBJ2-7 | TRBV7-8 | TRBD2 | once | TGTGCCAGCAGCTTAGTCGGGACTAGCGGGAGTCGCTACGAGCAGTACTTC | CASSLVGTSGSRYEQYF
TRBJ2-3 | TRBV12-3/TRBV12-4 | . | . | TGTGCCAGCAGTTTAGGGTTCAGAGACACGCAGTATTTT | CASSLGFRDTQYF
TRBJ2-7 | TRBV5-1 | TRBD1 | . | TGCGCCAGCAGCAAAGGGACAGGGTTTAACGAGCAGTACTTC | CASSKGTGFNEQYF
TRBJ2-7 | TRBV4-1 | . | . | TGCGCCAGCAGCCAGTCCAGGGTATCGGACGAGCAGTACTTC | CASSQSRVSDEQYF
TRBJ2-2 | TRBV15 | . | . | TGTGCCACCAGCAGGGGAGACAGGTTTTCCGGGGAGCTGTTTTTT | CATSRGDRFSGELFF